This TCR beta chain stems from a study of blood T cell repertoires in COVID-19. The overall study: Whether acute or convalescent, the COVID-19 samples came from the United States, Italy and Spain.

The protocol was immunoSEQ multiplex PCR, while the TCRdb copy is restricted to in-frame clones and leaves out a portion. Found here are around 280,000 clones, more than 75% of them singletons; the top ten hold over 2%. Per the germline V gene, CDR1 is MNHEY and CDR2 is SVGAGI. This CDR3 is built from 14 residues. V dropped 6 bases and J dropped 9; count of bases not matched to a gene: 4. The TCR sequence derives from a woman aged 25 to 45 who had recovered from COVID-19. Sequenced material: peripheral blood. V gene TRBV6-5 combines with J gene TRBJ2-1; 14 bases fit TRBD2. In DNA form, the CDR3 reads TGTGCCAGCAGCCCCGGGACTAGCGGGAGTGAGCAGTTCTTC. It translates to CASSPGTSGSEQFF.